The 6 T cell receptor beta chains listed next were all sequenced from one sample in a study of cytomegalovirus exposure and HLA in healthy donors. PCR primers comprised 60 Vbeta and 13 Jbeta primers. Generated by immunoSEQ multiplex PCR, the TCRdb table keeps only in-frame clones and is missing some. The sample carries some 99,000 clones, 73% recorded once. The sequencing sample was made of PBMCs. The receptors come from a man in his forties in good health and CMV-seronegative.

CDR3 coding DNA: TGTGCCAGCATCTGGGACAGGGGGTGGAACAATGAGCAGTTCTTC. It is translated as CASIWDRGWNNEQFF. The chain recombines TRBV6-1 with TRBJ2-1; 11 bases match TRBD1. The germline V gene encodes CDR1 MNHNS and CDR2 SASEGT. This CDR3 has 15 amino acids. The J segment lost 5 bases and the V segment lost 7 bases, leaving 7 bases of the junction unmatched.

The chain uses TRBV7-9 and TRBJ2-4, with TRBD1 matching 7 bases. Per the germline V gene, CDR1 is SEHNR and CDR2 is FQNEAQ (reference sequence). The CDR3 covers 16 residues. After removal of 3 bases from V and 2 bases from J, the junction contained 7 bases not matched to a gene. Here the CDR3 DNA reads TGTGCCAGCAGCTTCGACAGGGTAGGGACCAAAAACATTCAGTACTTC. Protein product: CASSFDRVGTKNIQYF.

About this clone: A junction boundary mismatches the germline segment, possibly from a read error. The chain uses TRBV10-3 and TRBJ2-1; maybe TRBD1 (6 bases). This CDR3 comprises 11 residues. CDR1 is ENHRY, CDR2 SYGVKD, per germline. The CDR3 region has the DNA TGTGCCATCAGTGATCAGGGGTTGTCGATCTTC. Translating it yields CAISDQGLSIF.

V gene TRBV19 combines with J gene TRBJ2-1; D perhaps matches TRBD2 (5 bases). The V end was cut by 6 bases, the J end by 7 bases, with 10 bases between. Germline assignment: CDR1 LNHDA and CDR2 SQIVND (reference sequence). This CDR3 contains 12 residues. Here the CDR3 reads CASSARENEQFF. The CDR3 DNA follows: TGTGCCAGTAGCGCAAGGGAGAATGAGCAGTTCTTC.

This clone was seen more than once but under ten times. V and J are TRBV6-1 and TRBJ2-2; a weak D match, TRBD1 (5 bases). Germline-derived CDR1 and CDR2 are MNHNS and SASEGT. The V end lost 7 bases, the J end lost 9 bases, and 12 bases lay between the germline ends. The CDR3 spans 12 residues. The CDR3 is CASKPGLRELFF. The CDR3 DNA sequence: TGTGCCAGCAAACCAGGGTTGCGGGAGCTGTTTTTT.

The chain recombines TRBV7-2 with TRBJ1-1, with 8 bases matching TRBD1. In germline, CDR1 is SGHTA, CDR2 FQGNSA. Trimming at V came to 5 bases and at J to 6 bases, leaving 5 bases not matched to a gene. The CDR3 is made up of 13 amino acids. As DNA, the CDR3 is TGTGCCAGCAGCCGGACAGGGATGGCTGAAGCTTTCTTT. This sequence encodes CASSRTGMAEAFF.